The clone carrying this T cell receptor beta chain was seen many times. The record originates from a study of neurological immune-mediated disorders. TCRdb fed the 5' RACE reads into MiXCR, producing one record per CDR3 protein. The table lists 25,000 to 35,000 distinct CDR3 sequences, more than 1.3% of them singletons. With 2 bases clipped from V and 10 bases from J, the junction kept 7 bases outside the gene matches. This CDR3 is 14 amino acids long. This chain joins TRBV12-3 or TRBV12-4 and TRBJ2-1, with 8 positions matching TRBD1. Sequenced input: PBMCs. The source is a woman aged 25 to 39 with multiple sclerosis. CDR3 in DNA: TGTGCCAGCAGTTTAAGGGCAGGGGGCAGGGAGCAGTTCTTC. Translation: CASSLRAGGREQFF.